These 11 T cell receptor beta chains were all obtained from the same sample, sequenced in a study of post-analysis software for immune sequencing data. Study findings and constraints: TRBV5-6, TRBV5-1 and TRBV20-1 belonged to a set of a handful of TRBV segments that were more frequent in patients than controls.

No antigen is known for these receptors. Carried by the TCR beta cDNA libraries were unique molecular identifiers. TCRdb called the PCR reads again in MiXCR, with one record for every CDR3 protein. The sample contains approximately 770,000 distinct CDR3 sequences, about 43% of which appear only once. The sample was blood. The receptors here all came from a girl between 5 and 17 years old with multiple sclerosis.

A remark on this clonotype: Sequence at one end of the junction differs from germline and may be a read error. The rearrangement uses TRBV12-3 or TRBV12-4 and TRBJ2-3; no firm D call. The CDR3 has 11 residues. The CDR3 DNA reads as TGTGCCAGCAGGTTAGAAGATACGCAGTATTTT. This encodes CASRLEDTQYF.

This clonotype was seen only a few times. The genes are TRBV6-5 and TRBJ2-7; no clear D gene. The germline gives CDR1 MNHEY, CDR2 SVGAGI. This CDR3 spans 18 amino acids. Trimming cost V 0 bases and J 4 bases, with 22 bases left between them. CDR3 bases: TGTGCCAGCAGTTACTCGAAGTTCTCGGTACAGTTTGGGTACGAGCAGTACTTC. Its translation is CASSYSKFSVQFGYEQYF.

This sequence joins TRBV18 and TRBJ2-4; perhaps D is TRBD1 or TRBD2 (7 bases each). The CDR3 extends over 14 amino acids. Germline V gene sequence: CDR1 KGHSH, CDR2 LQKENI. Deletions cut 2 bases from V and 8 bases from J, with 13 bases between. The CDR3 is CASSPKTGRDIQYF. The CDR3 DNA follows: TGTGCCAGCTCACCAAAGACAGGGAGGGACATTCAGTACTTC.

V is TRBV7-9 and J is TRBJ2-5; the D is unclear. CDR1 and CDR2 from the germline V gene are SEHNR and FQNEAQ (reference sequence). V was shortened by 7 bases and J by 5 bases, with 8 bases between the two germline ends. This CDR3 has 11 residues. The CDR3 DNA sequence: TGTGCCAGCAAGTGCCCGGAGACCCAGTACTTC. This encodes CASKCPETQYF.

V and J are TRBV15 and TRBJ2-7; 7 bases match TRBD2. The CDR3 runs 15 residues. From germline, CDR1 is LNHNV and CDR2 YYDKDF (reference sequence). V dropped 5 bases and J dropped 3; count of bases not matched to a gene: 10. The CDR3 here is CATSSGRAIHYEQYF. The CDR3 nucleotides read TGTGCCACCAGCTCTGGGAGGGCCATACACTACGAGCAGTACTTC. The full variable domain, in which reference TRBV15 and TRBJ2-7 provide the parts outside the CDR3, is DAMVIQNPRYQVTQFGKPVTLSCSQTLNHNVMYWYQQKSSQAPKLLFHYYDKDFNNEADTPDNFQSRRPNTSFCFLDIRSPGLGDTAMYLCATSSGRAIHYEQYFGPGTRLTVT.

This clonotype was detected a few times. The CDR3 region is CASSLNGFDEQFF. The CDR3 DNA reads as TGTGCCAGCAGCTTAAATGGATTCGATGAGCAGTTCTTC. The chain is built from TRBV7-2 and TRBJ2-1; D is ambiguous. The length of the CDR3 is 13 residues. V was pared by 2 bases and J by 8 bases, with 10 bases between. The V gene's germline CDR1 is SGHTA and CDR2 FQGNSA.

The V and J genes are TRBV4-2 and TRBJ2-1, with D perhaps matching TRBD2 (6 bases). Germline V lookup: CDR1 LGHNA, CDR2 YNFKEQ. The CDR3 consists of 14 residues. Trimming pared 7 bases from V and 5 bases from J, leaving 15 bases between. The CDR3 DNA sequence: TGTGCCAGCATAACTGGGACTGGAAACAATGAGCAGTTCTTC. Its translation is CASITGTGNNEQFF.

The chain has TRBV13 and TRBJ2-3; 8 bases match TRBD2. This CDR3 region has 16 residues. With 0 bases clipped from V and 2 bases from J, the junction kept 4 bases outside the gene matches. Germline CDR1 and CDR2: PRHDT and FYEKMQ (reference sequence). In DNA form, the CDR3 reads TGTGCCAGCAGCTTAGGAGCGGGAGCTCCCACAGATACGCAGTATTTT. It encodes CASSLGAGAPTDTQYF.

The table lists this clonotype with a few counts. This chain connects TRBV20-1 to TRBJ2-4; TRBD1 matches 10 bases. The ends lost 4 bases at V and 8 bases at J; junction bases unmatched: 5. Per the germline V gene, CDR1 is DFQATT and CDR2 is SNEGSKA (reference sequence). The CDR3 has 13 residues. CDR3 sequence: CSATGTGEHIQYF. The CDR3 DNA reads as TGCAGTGCTACCGGGACAGGGGAGCACATTCAGTACTTC.

The V call is TRBV11-3, the J call TRBJ2-7, with TRBD2 as a possible D gene (6 bases). V shed 5 bases and J shed 0 bases, with 14 bases lying between them. Looked up from germline, CDR1 is SGHNT and CDR2 is YENEEA. CDR3 size: 15 residues. CDR3 in amino acids: CASSAGTSPSYEQYF. In DNA, the CDR3 is TGTGCCAGCAGCGCCGGGACTTCTCCCTCCTACGAGCAGTACTTC.

This clonotype was seen only once. CDR3 nucleotides: TGTGCCAGCAGTTTTTCGTCGGATACTGGGGCCAACGTCCTGACTTTC. This codes for CASSFSSDTGANVLTF. The rearrangement joins TRBV12-3 or TRBV12-4 to TRBJ2-6; D is unresolved. Trimming took off 3 bases at V and 2 bases at J, with 11 bases between the two ends. The CDR3 length is 16 residues.